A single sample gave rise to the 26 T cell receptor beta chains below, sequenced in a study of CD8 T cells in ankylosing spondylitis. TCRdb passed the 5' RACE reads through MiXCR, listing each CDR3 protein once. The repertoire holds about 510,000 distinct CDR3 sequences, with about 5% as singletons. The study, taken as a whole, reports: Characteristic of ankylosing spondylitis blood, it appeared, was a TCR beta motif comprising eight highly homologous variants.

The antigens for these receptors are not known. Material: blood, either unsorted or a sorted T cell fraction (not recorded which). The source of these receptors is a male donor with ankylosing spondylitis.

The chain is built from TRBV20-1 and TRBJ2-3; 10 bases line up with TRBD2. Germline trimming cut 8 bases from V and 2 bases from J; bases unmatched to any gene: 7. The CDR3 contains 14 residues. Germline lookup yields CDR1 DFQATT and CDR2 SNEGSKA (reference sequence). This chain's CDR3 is CSTKLAGNTDTQYF. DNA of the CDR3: TGCAGTACCAAACTAGCGGGGAACACAGATACGCAGTATTTT.

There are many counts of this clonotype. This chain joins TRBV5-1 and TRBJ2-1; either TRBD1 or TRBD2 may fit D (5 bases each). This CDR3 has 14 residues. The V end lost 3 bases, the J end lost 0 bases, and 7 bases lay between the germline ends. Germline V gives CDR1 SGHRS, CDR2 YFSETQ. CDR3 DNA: TGCGCCAGCAGCTCCGGGGCCTCCTACAATGAGCAGTTCTTC. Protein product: CASSSGASYNEQFF.

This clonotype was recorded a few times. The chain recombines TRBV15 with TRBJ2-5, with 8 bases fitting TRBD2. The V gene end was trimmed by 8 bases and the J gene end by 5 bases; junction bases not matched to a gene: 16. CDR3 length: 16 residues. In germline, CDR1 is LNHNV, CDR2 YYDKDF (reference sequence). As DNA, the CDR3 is TGTGCCACCGAGTACGGAGCGGGAGTAGCGTGGGAGACCCAGTACTTC. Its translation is CATEYGAGVAWETQYF.

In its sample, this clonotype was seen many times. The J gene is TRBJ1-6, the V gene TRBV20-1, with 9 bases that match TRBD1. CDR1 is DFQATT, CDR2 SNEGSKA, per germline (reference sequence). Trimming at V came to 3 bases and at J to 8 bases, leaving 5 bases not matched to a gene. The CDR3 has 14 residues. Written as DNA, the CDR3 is TGCAGTGCTAGTTTCCGGGACAGGGATTCACCCCTCCACTTT. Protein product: CSASFRDRDSPLHF.

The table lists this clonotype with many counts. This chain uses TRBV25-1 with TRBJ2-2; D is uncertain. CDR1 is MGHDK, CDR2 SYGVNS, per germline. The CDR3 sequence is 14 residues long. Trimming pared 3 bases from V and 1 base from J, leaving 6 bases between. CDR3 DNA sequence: TGTGCCAGCAGTGACGGGCAGAACACCGGGGAGCTGTTTTTT. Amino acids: CASSDGQNTGELFF.

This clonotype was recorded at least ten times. The CDR3 protein is CASSLKVSSYEQYF. The CDR3 DNA reads as TGTGCCAGCAGTTTAAAGGTGAGCTCCTACGAGCAGTACTTC. The chain joins TRBV27 to TRBJ2-7; D is unclear. Trimming cost V 2 bases and J 0 bases, with 8 bases left between them. The CDR3 runs 14 residues. From germline, CDR1 is MNHEY and CDR2 SMNVEV (reference sequence).

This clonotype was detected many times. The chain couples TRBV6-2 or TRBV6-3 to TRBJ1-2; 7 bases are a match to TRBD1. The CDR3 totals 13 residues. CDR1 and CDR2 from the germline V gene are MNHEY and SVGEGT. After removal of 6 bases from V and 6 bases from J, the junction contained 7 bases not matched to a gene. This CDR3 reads CASSSDRWNGYTF. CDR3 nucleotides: TGTGCCAGCAGCTCGGACAGGTGGAATGGCTACACCTTC.

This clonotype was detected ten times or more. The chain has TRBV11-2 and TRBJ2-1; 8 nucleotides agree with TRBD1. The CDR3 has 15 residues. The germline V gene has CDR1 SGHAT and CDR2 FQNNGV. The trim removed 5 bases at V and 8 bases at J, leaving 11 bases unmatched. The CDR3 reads CASSRRDRPLDEQFF. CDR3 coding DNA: TGTGCCAGCAGCCGCCGGGACAGGCCTCTCGATGAGCAGTTCTTC. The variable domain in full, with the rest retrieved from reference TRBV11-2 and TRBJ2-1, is EAGVAQSPRYKIIEKRQSVAFWCNPISGHATLYWYQQILGQGPKLLIQFQNNGVVDDSQLPKDRFSAERLKGVDSTLKIQPAKLEDSAVYLCASSRRDRPLDEQFFGPGTRLTVL.

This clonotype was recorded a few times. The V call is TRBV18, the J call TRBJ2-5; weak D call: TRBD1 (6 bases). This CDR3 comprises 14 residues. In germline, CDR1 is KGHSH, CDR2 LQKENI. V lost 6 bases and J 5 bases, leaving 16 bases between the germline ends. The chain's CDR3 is CASSPYTGKETQYF. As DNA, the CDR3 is TGTGCCAGCTCGCCTTATACAGGGAAGGAGACCCAGTACTTC.

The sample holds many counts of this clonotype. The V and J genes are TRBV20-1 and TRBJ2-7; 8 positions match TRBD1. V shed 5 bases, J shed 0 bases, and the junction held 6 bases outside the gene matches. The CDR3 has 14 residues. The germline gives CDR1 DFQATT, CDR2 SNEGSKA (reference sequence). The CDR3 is CSARGTGSSYEQYF. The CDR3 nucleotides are TGCAGTGCTCGGGGGACAGGCAGCTCCTACGAGCAGTACTTC.

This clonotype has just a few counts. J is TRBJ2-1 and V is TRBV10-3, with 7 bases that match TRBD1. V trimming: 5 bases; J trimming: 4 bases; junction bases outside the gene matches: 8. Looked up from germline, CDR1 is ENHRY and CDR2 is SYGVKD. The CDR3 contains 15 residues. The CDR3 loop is CAISRTGGTYNEQFF. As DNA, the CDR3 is TGTGCCATCAGTAGGACAGGAGGCACGTACAATGAGCAGTTCTTC.

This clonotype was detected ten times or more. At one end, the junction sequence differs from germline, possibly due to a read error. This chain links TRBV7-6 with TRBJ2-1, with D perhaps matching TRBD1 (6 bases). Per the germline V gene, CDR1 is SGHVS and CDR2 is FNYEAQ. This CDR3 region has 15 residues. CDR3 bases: TGTGCCAGCAGGTTAGGACAGCGACCGTACAATGAGCAGTTCTTC. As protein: CASRLGQRPYNEQFF.

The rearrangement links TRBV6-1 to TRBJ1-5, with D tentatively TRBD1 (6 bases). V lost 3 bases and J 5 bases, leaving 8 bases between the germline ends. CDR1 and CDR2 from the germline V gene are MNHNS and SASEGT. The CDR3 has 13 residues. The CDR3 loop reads CASSEGGHQPQHF. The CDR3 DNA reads TGTGCCAGCAGTGAGGGGGGGCATCAGCCCCAGCATTTT.

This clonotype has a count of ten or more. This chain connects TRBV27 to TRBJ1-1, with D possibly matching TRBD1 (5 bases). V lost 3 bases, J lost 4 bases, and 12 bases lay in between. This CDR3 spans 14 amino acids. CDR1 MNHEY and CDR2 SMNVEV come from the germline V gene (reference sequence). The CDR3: CASSFGGGSTEAFF. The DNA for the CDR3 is TGTGCCAGCAGTTTTGGGGGGGGGAGCACTGAAGCTTTCTTT.

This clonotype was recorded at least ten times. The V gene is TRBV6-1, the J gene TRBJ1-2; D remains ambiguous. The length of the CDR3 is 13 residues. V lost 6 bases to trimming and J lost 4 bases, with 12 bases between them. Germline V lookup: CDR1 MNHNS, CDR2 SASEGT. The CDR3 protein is CASSPVAVYGYTF. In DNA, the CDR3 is TGTGCCAGCAGCCCGGTCGCCGTCTATGGCTACACCTTC.

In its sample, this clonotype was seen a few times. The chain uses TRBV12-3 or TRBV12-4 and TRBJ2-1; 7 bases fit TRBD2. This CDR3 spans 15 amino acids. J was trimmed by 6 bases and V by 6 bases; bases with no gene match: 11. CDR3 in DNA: TGTGCCAGCAGGCCTCAGCGGGACGGATCCAATGAGCAGTTCTTC. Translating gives CASRPQRDGSNEQFF.

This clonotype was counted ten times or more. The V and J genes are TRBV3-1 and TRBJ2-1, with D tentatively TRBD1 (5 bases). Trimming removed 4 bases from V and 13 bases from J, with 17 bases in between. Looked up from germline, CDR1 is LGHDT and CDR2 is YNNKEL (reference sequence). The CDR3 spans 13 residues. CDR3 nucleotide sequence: TGTGCCAGCAGCCCCGATGGGGCATCGGCTCAGTTCTTC. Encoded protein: CASSPDGASAQFF.

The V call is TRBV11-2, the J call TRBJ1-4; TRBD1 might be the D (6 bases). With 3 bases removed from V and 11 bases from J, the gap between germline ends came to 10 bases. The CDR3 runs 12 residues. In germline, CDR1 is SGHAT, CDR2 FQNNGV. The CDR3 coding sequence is TGTGCCAGCAGCTTGGGCAGGGGTAAACTGTTTTTT. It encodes CASSLGRGKLFF.

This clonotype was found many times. The CDR3 spells CSVARGHGNTEAFF. The CDR3 nucleotides read TGCAGCGTTGCCAGGGGGCATGGGAACACTGAAGCTTTCTTT. The gene calls are TRBV29-1 and TRBJ1-1, with 8 bases fitting TRBD1. The CDR3 runs 14 residues. V lost 4 bases and J lost 1; bases outside the gene matches: 5. The germline V gene encodes CDR1 SQVTM and CDR2 ANQGSEA.

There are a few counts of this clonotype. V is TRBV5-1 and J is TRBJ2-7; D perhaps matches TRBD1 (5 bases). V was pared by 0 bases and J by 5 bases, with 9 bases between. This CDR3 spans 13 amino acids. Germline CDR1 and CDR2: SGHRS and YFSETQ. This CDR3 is CASSLEGADEQYF. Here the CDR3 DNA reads TGCGCCAGCAGCTTGGAAGGGGCCGACGAGCAGTACTTC.

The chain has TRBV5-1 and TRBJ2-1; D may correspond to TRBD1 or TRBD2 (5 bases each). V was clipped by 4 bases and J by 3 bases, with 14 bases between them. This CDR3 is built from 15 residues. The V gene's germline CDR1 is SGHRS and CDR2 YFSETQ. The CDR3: CASSPGPVVYNEQFF. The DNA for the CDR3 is TGCGCCAGCAGCCCGGGACCGGTGGTCTACAATGAGCAGTTCTTC.

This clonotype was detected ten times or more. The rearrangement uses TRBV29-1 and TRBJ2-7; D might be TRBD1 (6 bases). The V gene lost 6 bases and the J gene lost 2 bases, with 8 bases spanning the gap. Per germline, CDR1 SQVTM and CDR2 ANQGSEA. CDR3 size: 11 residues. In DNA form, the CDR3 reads TGCAGCGTGTACAGGGCCTACGAGCAGTACTTC. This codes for CSVYRAYEQYF.

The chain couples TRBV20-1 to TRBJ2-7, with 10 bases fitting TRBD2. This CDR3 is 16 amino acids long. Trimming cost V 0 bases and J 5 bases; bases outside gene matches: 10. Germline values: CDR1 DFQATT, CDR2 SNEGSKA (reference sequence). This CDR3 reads CSARETWVAGGDEQYF. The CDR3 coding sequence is TGCAGTGCTAGAGAGACTTGGGTAGCGGGAGGAGACGAGCAGTACTTC.

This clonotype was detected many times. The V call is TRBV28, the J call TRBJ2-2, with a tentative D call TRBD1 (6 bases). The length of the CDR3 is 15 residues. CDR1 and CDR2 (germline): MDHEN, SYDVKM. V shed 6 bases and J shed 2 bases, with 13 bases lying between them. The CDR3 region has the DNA TGTGCCAGCAGATCTTACAGGGTAAACACCGGGGAGCTGTTTTTT. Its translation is CASRSYRVNTGELFF.

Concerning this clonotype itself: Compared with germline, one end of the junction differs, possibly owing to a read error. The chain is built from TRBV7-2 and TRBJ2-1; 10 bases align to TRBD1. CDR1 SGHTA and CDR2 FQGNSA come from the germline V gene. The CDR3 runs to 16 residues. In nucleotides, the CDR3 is TGTGCCAGCAGCGGATTAAGGACAGGGGGTTACAATGAGCAGCTCTTC. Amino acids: CASSGLRTGGYNEQLF.

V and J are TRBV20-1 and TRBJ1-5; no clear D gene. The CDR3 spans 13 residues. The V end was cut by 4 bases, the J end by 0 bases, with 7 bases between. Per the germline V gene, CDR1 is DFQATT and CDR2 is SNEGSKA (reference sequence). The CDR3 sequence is CSAIGDSNQPQHF. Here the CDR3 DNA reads TGCAGTGCTATAGGAGATAGCAATCAGCCCCAGCATTTT.